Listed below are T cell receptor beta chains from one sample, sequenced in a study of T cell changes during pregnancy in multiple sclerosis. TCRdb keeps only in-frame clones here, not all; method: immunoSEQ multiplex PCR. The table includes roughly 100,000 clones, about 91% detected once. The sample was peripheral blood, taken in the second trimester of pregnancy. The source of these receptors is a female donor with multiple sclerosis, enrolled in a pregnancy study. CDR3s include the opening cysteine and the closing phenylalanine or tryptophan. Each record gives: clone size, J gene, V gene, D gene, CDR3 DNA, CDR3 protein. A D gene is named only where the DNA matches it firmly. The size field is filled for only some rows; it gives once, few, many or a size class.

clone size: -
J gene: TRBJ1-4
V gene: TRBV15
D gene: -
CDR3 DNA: TGTGCCACCAGTACCTTCAGCAGGTTTAATGAAAAACTGTTTTTT
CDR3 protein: CATSTFSRFNEKLFF

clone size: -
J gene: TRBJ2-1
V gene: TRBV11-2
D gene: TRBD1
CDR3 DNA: TGTGCCAGCAGCTTAACCCGGACAGGGGGCTATAATGAGTTCTTC
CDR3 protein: CASSLTRTGGYNEFF

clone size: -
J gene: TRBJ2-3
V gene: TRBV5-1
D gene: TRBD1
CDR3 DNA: TGCGCCAGCAGCAAACAGGGGTTTAGCACAGATACGCAGTATTTT
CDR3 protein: CASSKQGFSTDTQYF

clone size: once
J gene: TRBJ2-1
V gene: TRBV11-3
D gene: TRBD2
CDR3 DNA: TGTGCCAGCAGCTCCTCTAGCGGGAGTAGGCATGAGCAGTTCTTC
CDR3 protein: CASSSSSGSRHEQFF

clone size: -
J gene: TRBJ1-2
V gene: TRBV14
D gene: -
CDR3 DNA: TGTGCCAGCAGCCCAGGACGGGGTACGTTCTATGGCTACACCTTC
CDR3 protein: CASSPGRGTFYGYTF

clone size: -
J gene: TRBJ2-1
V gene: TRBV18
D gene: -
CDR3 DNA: TGTGCCAGCTCACCACAGTTATTGGGAGTCCCCTACAATGAGCAGTTCTTC
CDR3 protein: CASSPQLLGVPYNEQFF

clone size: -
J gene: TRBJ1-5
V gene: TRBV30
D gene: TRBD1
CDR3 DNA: TGTGCCTCAGGACAGGGAGATCATCAGCCCCAGCATTTT
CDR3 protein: CASGQGDHQPQHF

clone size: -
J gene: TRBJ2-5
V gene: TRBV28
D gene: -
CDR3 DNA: TGTGCCAGCAGCCAGGGGCAGGTCCAAGAGACCCAGTACTTC
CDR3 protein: CASSQGQVQETQYF

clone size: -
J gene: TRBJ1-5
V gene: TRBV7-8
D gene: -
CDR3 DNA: TGTGCCAGCAGCTTGCTAGGTCTTAGCAGCAATCAGCCCCAGCATTTT
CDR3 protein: CASSLLGLSSNQPQHF

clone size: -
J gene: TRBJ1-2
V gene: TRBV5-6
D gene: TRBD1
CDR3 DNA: TGTGCCAGCAGCTTAACAGGGGGGCTTGGCGGCTACACCTTC
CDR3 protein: CASSLTGGLGGYTF

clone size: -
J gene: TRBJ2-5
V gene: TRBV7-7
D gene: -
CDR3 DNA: TGTGCTAGCAGCTTACGTCAGGGACTGGAGACCCAGTACTTC
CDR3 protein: CASSLRQGLETQYF

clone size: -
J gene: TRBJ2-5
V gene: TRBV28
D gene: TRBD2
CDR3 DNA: TGTGCCAGCATTTCGGGAGGAGAGACCCAGTACTTC
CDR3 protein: CASISGGETQYF

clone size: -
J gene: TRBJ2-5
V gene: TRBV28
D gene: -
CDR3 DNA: TGTGCCAGCAGTTCCTCTGGAGGAGGCGGGGAGACCCAGTACTTC
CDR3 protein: CASSSSGGGGETQYF

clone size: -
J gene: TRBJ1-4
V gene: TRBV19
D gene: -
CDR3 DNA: TGTGCCAGTAGTATCCTACACAGGGACGGTGAAAAACTGTTTTTT
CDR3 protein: CASSILHRDGEKLFF

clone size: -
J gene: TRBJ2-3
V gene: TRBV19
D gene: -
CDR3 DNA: TGTGCCAGTAGACAGAAAAGCACAGATACGCAGTATTTT
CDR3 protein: CASRQKSTDTQYF

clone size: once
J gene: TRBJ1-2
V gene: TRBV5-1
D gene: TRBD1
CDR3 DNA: TGCGCCAGCAGCTTGTCAGGGGGCTCTAACTATGGCTACACCTTC
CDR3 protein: CASSLSGGSNYGYTF

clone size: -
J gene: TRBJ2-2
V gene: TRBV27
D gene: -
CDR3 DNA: TGTGCCAGCAGTTCAAGCCGTGGCGGGGAGCTGTTTTTT
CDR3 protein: CASSSSRGGELFF

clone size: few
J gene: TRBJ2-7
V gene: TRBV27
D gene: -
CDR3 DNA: TGTGCCAGCAGTGCCACAGGGCCCCAAACCTACGAGCAGTACTTC
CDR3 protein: CASSATGPQTYEQYF

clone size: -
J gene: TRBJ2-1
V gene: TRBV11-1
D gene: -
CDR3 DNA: TGTGCCAGCAGCTACGGGGGTCTAGCGAGAAATGAGCAGTTCTTC
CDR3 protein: CASSYGGLARNEQFF

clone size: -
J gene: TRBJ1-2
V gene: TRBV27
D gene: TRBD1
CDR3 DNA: TGTGCCAGCAGTTCATTCGACAGGGGGACTGGCTACACCTTC
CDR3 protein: CASSSFDRGTGYTF

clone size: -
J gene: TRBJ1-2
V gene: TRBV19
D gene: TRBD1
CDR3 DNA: TGTGCCAGTAAAATTGCAGGGGGTGGCTATGGCTACACCTTC
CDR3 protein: CASKIAGGGYGYTF

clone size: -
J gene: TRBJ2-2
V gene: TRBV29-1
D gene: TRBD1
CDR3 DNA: TGCAGCATTAACAGGGGTGGCACCGGGGAGCTGTTTTTT
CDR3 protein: CSINRGGTGELFF

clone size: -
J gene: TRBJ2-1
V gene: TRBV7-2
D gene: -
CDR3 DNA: TGTGCCAGCAGCTTAGTCGGGACTCACTCCTACAATGAGCAGTTCTTC
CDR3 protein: CASSLVGTHSYNEQFF

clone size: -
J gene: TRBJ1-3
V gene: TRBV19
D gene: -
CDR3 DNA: TGTGCCAGTAGTACGACAGGAATTTCTGGAAACACCATATATTTT
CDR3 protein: CASSTTGISGNTIYF

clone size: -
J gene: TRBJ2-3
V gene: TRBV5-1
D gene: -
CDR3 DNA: TGCGCCAGCAGCCCCGGCCGGGAGATGGGTTCAGATACGCAGTATTTT
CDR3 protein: CASSPGREMGSDTQYF

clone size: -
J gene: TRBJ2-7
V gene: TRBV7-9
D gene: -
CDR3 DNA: TGTGCCAGCAGCGCCAGCGGCTATCGCTCCTACGAGCAGTACTTC
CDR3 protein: CASSASGYRSYEQYF

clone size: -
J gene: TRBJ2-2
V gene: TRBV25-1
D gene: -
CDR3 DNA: TGTGCCAGCAGTGGAGTTGGGCCAACCGGGGAGCTGTTTTTT
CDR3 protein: CASSGVGPTGELFF

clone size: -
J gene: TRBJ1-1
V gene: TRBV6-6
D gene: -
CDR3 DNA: TGTGCCAGCAGTTACTACTCCGGAGGGTATAACACTGAAGCTTTCTTT
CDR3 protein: CASSYYSGGYNTEAFF

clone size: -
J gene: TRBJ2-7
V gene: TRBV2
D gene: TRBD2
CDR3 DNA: TGTGCCAGCAGGTATTCGACTAGCGGGAGGTTGGACGAGCAGTACTTC
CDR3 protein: CASRYSTSGRLDEQYF

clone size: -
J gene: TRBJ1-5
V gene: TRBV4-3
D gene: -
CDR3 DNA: TGCGCCAGCAGCCAAGATGGGGGGGGGAATCAGCCCCAGCATTTT
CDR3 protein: CASSQDGGGNQPQHF

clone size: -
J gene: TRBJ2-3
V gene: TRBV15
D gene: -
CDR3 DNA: TGTGCCACCAGCAGGGCACCAAGCACAGATACGCAGTATTTT
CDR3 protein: CATSRAPSTDTQYF

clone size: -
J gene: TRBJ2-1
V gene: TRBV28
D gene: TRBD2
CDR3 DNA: TGTGCCAGCAGTTTAGCGGGAGGGAGTTATGAGCAGTTCTTC
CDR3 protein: CASSLAGGSYEQFF